This is a list of T cell receptor beta chains from one sample in a study of response to subunit inactivated influenza vaccine. MiXCR was run by TCRdb on the RT-PCR reads, yielding one entry per CDR3 protein. Of 500,000 to 600,000 distinct CDR3 sequences listed, 13% to 15% are singletons. Source: PBMCs from blood, taken approximately 12 days after vaccination. The source is a man between 50 and 59 years old who received an inactivated influenza vaccine. Both conserved end residues are part of each CDR3. A D gene is named only where the DNA matches it firmly. For some rows the clone size is stated as once, few or many, or as a class when expanded; others skip it.

- | TRBJ1-1 | TRBV30 | - | CAWRDNTEAFF | TGTGCCTGGAGGGATAACACTGAAGCTTTCTTT
- | TRBJ2-1 | TRBV3-1 | - | CASSQGGDPGKEQFF | TGTGCCAGCAGCCAAGGCGGGGACCCTGGGAAGGAGCAGTTCTTC
- | TRBJ2-7 | TRBV5-1 | - | CASSLDSGTSYEQYF | TGCGCCAGCAGCTTGGATAGTGGGACATCCTACGAGCAGTACTTC
- | TRBJ1-1 | TRBV4-3 | - | CASSLLGRNTEAFF | TGCGCCAGCAGCCTTTTAGGACGGAACACTGAAGCTTTCTTT
TRBD2 | TRBJ2-5 | TRBV5-1 | - | CATAFWGGETQYF | TGCGCCACCGCTTTTTGGGGGGGAGAGACCCAGTACTTC
- | TRBJ1-1 | TRBV18 | - | CASFSTGYTEAFF | TGTGCCAGCTTCTCCACCGGCTACACTGAAGCTTTCTTT
- | TRBJ1-5 | TRBV28 | - | CASSLPPNLGNQPQHF | TGTGCCAGCAGTTTACCGCCAAACCTCGGGAATCAGCCCCAGCATTTT
- | TRBJ1-1 | TRBV6-6 | many | CASSYGTEAFF | TGTGCCAGCAGTTACGGCACTGAAGCTTTCTTT
TRBD1 | TRBJ2-6 | TRBV20-1 | - | CSARTGGGANVLTF | TGCAGTGCTAGGACAGGGGGCGGGGCCAACGTCCTGACTTTC
TRBD2 | TRBJ2-3 | TRBV10-3 | few | CAISEGTGGSTDTQYF | TGTGCCATCAGTGAAGGAACGGGAGGTTCCACAGATACGCAGTATTTT
- | TRBJ1-5 | TRBV6-2/TRBV6-3 | - | CASTDVPYQPQHF | TGTGCCAGCACCGACGTCCCTTATCAGCCCCAGCATTTT
- | TRBJ2-5 | TRBV7-9 | - | CASSLGGRTPQYF | TGTGCCAGCAGCTTAGGAGGCAGGACACCACAGTACTTC
- | TRBJ2-1 | TRBV11-2 | - | CASSSTWNRDDPDEQFF | TGTGCCAGCAGCTCCACCTGGAACCGGGACGACCCAGATGAGCAGTTCTTC
TRBD1 | TRBJ1-6 | TRBV6-5 | few | CASSWGTGNSPLHF | TGTGCCAGCAGTTGGGGGACAGGGAATTCACCCCTCCACTTT
TRBD2 | TRBJ2-5 | TRBV7-2 | - | CASSLRGSGTTQETQYF | TGTGCCAGCAGCTTACGGGGTAGCGGGACTACTCAAGAGACCCAGTACTTC
- | TRBJ2-1 | TRBV28 | - | CASSPGGGPNEQFF | TGTGCCAGCAGTCCAGGAGGCGGTCCCAATGAGCAGTTCTTC